The clone carrying this TCR beta chain appeared once. Individuals having autoimmune disease history or systemic immunosuppression were not enrolled. The data were obtained in a study of OX40 agonist ivuxolimab in advanced cancers. Study background: Treatment of patients was with ivuxolimab, an agonistic anti-OX40 (CD134) antibody.

Germline lookup yields CDR1 SGHTA and CDR2 FQGNSA. The V end lost 2 bases, the J end lost 0 bases, and 8 bases lay between the germline ends. The CDR3 is made up of 15 amino acids. TCRdb's copy holds only in-frame clones and misses some; the assay was immunoSEQ multiplex PCR. This table has more than 50,000 clones, 79% appearing once. The sample in question was CD4+ or CD8+ T cells sorted from blood, obtained in a trial of the OX40 agonist ivuxolimab. V gene TRBV7-2 combines with J gene TRBJ2-1; D call uncertain. The TCR comes from an adult with an advanced solid tumor such as melanoma, head and neck, liver or kidney cancer. CDR3 in amino acids: CASSLSSDSYNEQFF. CDR3 DNA sequence: TGTGCCAGCAGCTTAAGCAGCGACTCCTACAATGAGCAGTTCTTC. Filled out from reference TRBV7-2 and TRBJ2-1, the complete variable domain reads GAGVSQSPSNKVTEKGKDVELRCDPISGHTALYWYRQSLGQGLEFLIYFQGNSAPDKSGLPSDRFSAERTGGSVSTLTIQRTQQEDSAVYLCASSLSSDSYNEQFFGPGTRLTVL.